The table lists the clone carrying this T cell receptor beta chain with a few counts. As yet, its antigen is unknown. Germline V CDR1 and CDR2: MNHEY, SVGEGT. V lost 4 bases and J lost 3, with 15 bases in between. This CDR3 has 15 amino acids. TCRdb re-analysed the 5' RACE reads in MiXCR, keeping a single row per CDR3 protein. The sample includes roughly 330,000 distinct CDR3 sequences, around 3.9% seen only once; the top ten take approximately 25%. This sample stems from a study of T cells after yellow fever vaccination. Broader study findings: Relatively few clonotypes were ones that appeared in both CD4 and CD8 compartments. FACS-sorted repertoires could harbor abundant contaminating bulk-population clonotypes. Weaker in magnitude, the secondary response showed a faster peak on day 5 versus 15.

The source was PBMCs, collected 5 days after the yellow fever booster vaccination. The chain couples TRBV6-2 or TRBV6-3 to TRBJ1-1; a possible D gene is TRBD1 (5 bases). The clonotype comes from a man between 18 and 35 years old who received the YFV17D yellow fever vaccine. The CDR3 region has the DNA TGTGCCAGCAGTTTTGGGACCGGGGGAGACACTGAAGCTTTCTTT. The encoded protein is CASSFGTGGDTEAFF.